Below, 16 T cell receptor beta chains from the same sample are listed, as sequenced in a study of cytomegalovirus exposure and HLA in healthy donors. PCR was performed using 60 Vbeta and 13 Jbeta primers. Sequencing was performed with immunoSEQ multiplex PCR; in TCRdb, only in-frame clones are kept and a portion is missing. The sample lists about 110,000 clones; 70% to 80% were seen once. The sample was PBMCs. The receptor set was obtained from a woman in her 30s in good health and CMV-seropositive.

V is TRBV4-1 and J is TRBJ2-7, with TRBD1 identical over 10 bases. CDR1 MGHRA and CDR2 YSYEKL come from the germline V gene. J was trimmed by 3 bases and V by 2 bases; bases with no gene match: 13. CDR3 length equals 18 residues. CDR3 DNA sequence: TGCGCCAGCAGCCAATCGCACACGGGGACAGGGGAGGTCTACGAGCAGTACTTC. Its protein product is CASSQSHTGTGEVYEQYF.

The chain carries TRBV7-9 and TRBJ2-7; a weak D match, TRBD1 (5 bases). V dropped 2 bases and J dropped 6 bases, with 14 bases sitting between them. CDR1 and CDR2 from the germline V gene are SEHNR and FQNEAQ (reference sequence). The CDR3 is made up of 14 amino acids. The CDR3 DNA follows: TGTGCCAGCAGCTTATCCGGCAGGGATGGCGAGCAGTACTTC. Protein product: CASSLSGRDGEQYF.

The rearrangement links TRBV7-8 to TRBJ2-7; TRBD2 matches 8 bases. The CDR3 contains 13 residues. With V trimmed by 2 bases and J by 3 bases, 0 bases remained unmatched. Germline lookup yields CDR1 SGHVS and CDR2 FQNEAQ. CDR3 bases: TGTGCCAGCAGCTTAAGCGGGGGCTACGAGCAGTACTTC. The encoded protein is CASSLSGGYEQYF.

The genes are TRBV6-6 and TRBJ1-1; D is possibly TRBD1 (5 bases). Trimming took off 6 bases at V and 4 bases at J, with 12 bases between the two ends. The germline V gene encodes CDR1 MNHNY and CDR2 SVGAGI (reference sequence). The CDR3 is 13 residues long. The CDR3 DNA reads TGTGCCAGCAGCTCCCTGGGGGGCACTGAAGCTTTCTTT. Its translation: CASSSLGGTEAFF.

The V gene is TRBV11-3, the J gene TRBJ2-7; possible D gene TRBD2, 5 bases. The V end lost 2 bases, the J end lost 9 bases, and 14 bases lay between the germline ends. The germline V gene has CDR1 SGHNT and CDR2 YENEEA. This CDR3 is built from 13 residues. Written as DNA, the CDR3 is TGTGCCAGCAGCTTACCCCCCAGCAGCGGGCAGTACTTC. It is translated as CASSLPPSSGQYF.

This clone was recorded a few times. The genes are TRBV4-1 and TRBJ2-7; maybe TRBD1 (6 bases). This CDR3 region has 16 residues. From germline, CDR1 is MGHRA and CDR2 YSYEKL. V lost 2 bases, J lost 4 bases, and 18 bases lay in between. CDR3 sequence: CASSQFGAQGTYEQYF. The CDR3 DNA reads TGCGCCAGCAGCCAATTCGGCGCACAGGGAACGTACGAGCAGTACTTC.

With regard to this clone: This sample also contains other DNA sequences that code for the same CDR3. J is TRBJ2-6 and V is TRBV5-6, with D possibly TRBD1 on 6 matching bases. Germline CDR1 reads SGHDT; CDR2 reads YYEEEE. The V end lost 6 bases, the J end lost 4 bases, and 17 bases lay between the germline ends. This CDR3 is built from 16 residues. CDR3 nucleotides: TGTGCCAGCAACCTCAATACAGGGACCGGGGCCAACGTCCTGACTTTC. Translating it yields CASNLNTGTGANVLTF.

This chain connects TRBV6-1 to TRBJ1-2, with 9 positions matching TRBD1. This CDR3 is 16 amino acids long. With V trimmed by 3 bases and J by 2 bases, 7 bases remained unmatched. Germline V CDR1 and CDR2: MNHNS, SASEGT. CDR3 sequence: CASSEGTGSYNYGYTF. CDR3 sequence (DNA): TGTGCCAGCAGTGAGGGGACAGGGAGTTACAACTATGGCTACACCTTC.

This clone has only one observation. Other nucleotide sequences in the sample specify the same CDR3. The chain links TRBV10-3 to TRBJ1-2; D ambiguous. The V gene lost 6 bases and the J gene lost 8 bases, with 16 bases spanning the gap. The germline CDR1 and CDR2 sequences are ENHRY and SYGVKD. The CDR3 spans 13 residues. The CDR3 region has the DNA TGTGCCATCAGCCTCGGCGGTTCTGGAGGCTACACCTTC. Translating it yields CAISLGGSGGYTF.

The chain links TRBV5-1 to TRBJ1-2; D not resolved. There are 12 residues in the CDR3. V was pared by 7 bases and J by 6 bases, with 13 bases between. Per germline, CDR1 SGHRS and CDR2 YFSETQ. CDR3 loop: CASPGGCDGYTF. The CDR3 DNA reads TGCGCCAGCCCCGGAGGGTGCGATGGCTACACCTTC.

The chain links TRBV2 to TRBJ2-1; 11 bases are shared with TRBD2. The J segment lost 7 bases and the V segment lost 3 bases, leaving 8 bases of the junction unmatched. Germline CDR1 and CDR2: SNHLY and FYNNEI. The CDR3 is 16 amino acids. Written as DNA, the CDR3 is TGTGCCAGCAGTGAGACAGGGACTAGCGGAACTAATGAGCAGTTCTTC. Its translation: CASSETGTSGTNEQFF.

The chain uses TRBV10-3 and TRBJ1-5; D ambiguous. The CDR3 loop spans 15 amino acids. The V and J ends lost 3 bases and 0 bases respectively, with 9 bases between them. The germline gives CDR1 ENHRY, CDR2 SYGVKD. The CDR3 protein is CAISDGSYSNQPQHF. DNA of the CDR3: TGTGCCATCAGTGACGGGAGTTATAGCAATCAGCCCCAGCATTTT.

The chain joins TRBV29-1 to TRBJ1-1, with D possibly being TRBD1 (5 bases). CDR3 length: 13 residues. The V end was cut by 5 bases, the J end by 1 base, with 11 bases between. Germline V lookup: CDR1 SQVTM, CDR2 ANQGSEA. CDR3 DNA: TGCAGCGTTCAGGGACTGAAGAACACTGAAGCTTTCTTT. Its protein is CSVQGLKNTEAFF.

The chain joins TRBV27 to TRBJ2-5, with D possibly matching TRBD1 (7 bases). The V and J ends lost 6 bases and 6 bases respectively, with 20 bases between them. The CDR3 runs to 15 residues. Germline V gene lookup returns CDR1 MNHEY and CDR2 SMNVEV (reference sequence). The CDR3 is CASSPWGAGGKTQYF. For the CDR3, the DNA is TGTGCCAGCAGCCCATGGGGGGCAGGGGGGAAGACCCAGTACTTC.

The rearrangement joins TRBV5-4 to TRBJ2-3; TRBD2 matches 9 bases. V was pared by 6 bases and J by 6 bases, with 17 bases of the junction left unmatched. The germline gives CDR1 SGHNT, CDR2 YYREEE (reference sequence). The CDR3 has 17 residues. This CDR3 is CASTDPPGRGGKDTQYF. In DNA, the CDR3 is TGTGCCAGCACCGATCCCCCGGGGCGGGGGGGCAAGGATACGCAGTATTTT. Filled out from reference TRBV5-4 and TRBJ2-3, the complete variable domain reads ETGVTQSPTHLIKTRGQQVTLRCSSQSGHNTVSWYQQALGQGPQFIFQYYREEENGRGNFPPRFSGLQFPNYSSELNVNALELDDSALYLCASTDPPGRGGKDTQYFGPGTRLTVL.

Of note for this clone: Other DNA sequences in the sample encode the same CDR3. The chain uses TRBV4-2 and TRBJ1-5; 8 positions match TRBD1. Germline CDR1 reads LGHNA; CDR2 reads YNFKEQ. The CDR3 is 17 amino acids. With V trimmed by 4 bases and J by 4 bases, 12 bases remained unmatched. CDR3: CASSRPGDRGKNQPQHF. In DNA, the CDR3 is TGTGCCAGCAGCCGTCCGGGAGACAGGGGTAAAAATCAGCCCCAGCATTTT.